This T cell receptor beta chain was retrieved from a study of cytomegalovirus exposure and HLA in healthy donors. Findings and caveats of the study: Cytomegalovirus association was listed for 150 or so TCR beta chains.

TCRdb keeps only in-frame clones here, not all; method: immunoSEQ multiplex PCR. This table holds about 240,000 clones, 75% to 90% found once. Germline V gene sequence: CDR1 KGHSH, CDR2 LQKENI. The CDR3 runs 18 residues. With V trimmed by 4 bases and J by 0 bases, 11 bases remained unmatched. With respect to this clone: Its antigen is still unknown.

Material: PBMCs. The chain recombines TRBV18 with TRBJ2-3, with 9 nucleotides matching TRBD1. The sequence was obtained from a woman aged 25 to 39 in good health and CMV-seropositive. The CDR3 sequence: CASSRWGGQGPSTDTQYF. CDR3 coding DNA: TGTGCCAGCTCACGTTGGGGCGGACAGGGGCCTAGCACAGATACGCAGTATTTT.